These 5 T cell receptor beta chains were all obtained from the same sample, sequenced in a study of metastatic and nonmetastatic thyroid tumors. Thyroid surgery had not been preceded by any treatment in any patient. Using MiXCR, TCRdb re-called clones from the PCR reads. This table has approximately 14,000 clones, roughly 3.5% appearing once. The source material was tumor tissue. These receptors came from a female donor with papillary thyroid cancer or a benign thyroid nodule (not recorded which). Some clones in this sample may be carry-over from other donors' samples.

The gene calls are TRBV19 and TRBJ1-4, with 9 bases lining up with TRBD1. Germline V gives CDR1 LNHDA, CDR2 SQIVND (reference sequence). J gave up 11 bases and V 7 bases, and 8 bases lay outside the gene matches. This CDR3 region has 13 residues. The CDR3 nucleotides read TGTGCCAGTAAGGGACAGGGTGTTCAGAAACTGTTTTTT. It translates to CASKGQGVQKLFF.

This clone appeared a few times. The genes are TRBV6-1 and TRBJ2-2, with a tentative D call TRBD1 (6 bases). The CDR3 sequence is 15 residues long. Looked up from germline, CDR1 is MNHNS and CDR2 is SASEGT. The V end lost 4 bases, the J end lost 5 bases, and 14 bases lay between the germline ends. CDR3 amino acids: CASSASGAQTGELFF. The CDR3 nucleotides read TGTGCCAGCAGTGCCTCAGGGGCCCAGACCGGGGAGCTGTTTTTT.

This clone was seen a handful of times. CDR3 sequence reads: CASSLGQGAGYGYTF. For the CDR3, the DNA is TGTGCCAGCAGCTTAGGACAGGGTGCAGGGTATGGCTACACCTTC. The chain has TRBV7-9 and TRBJ1-2, with 7 bases lining up with TRBD1. The CDR3 totals 15 residues. Germline CDR1 and CDR2: SEHNR and FQNEAQ (reference sequence). V lost 1 base, J lost 5 bases, and 7 bases stayed unmatched.

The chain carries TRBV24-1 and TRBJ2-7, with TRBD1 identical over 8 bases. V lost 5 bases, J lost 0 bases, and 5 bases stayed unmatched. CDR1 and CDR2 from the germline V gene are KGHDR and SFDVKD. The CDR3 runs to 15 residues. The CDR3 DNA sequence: TGTGCCACCAGTGTCGAAACAGGGGGCTCCTACGAGCAGTACTTC. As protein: CATSVETGGSYEQYF.

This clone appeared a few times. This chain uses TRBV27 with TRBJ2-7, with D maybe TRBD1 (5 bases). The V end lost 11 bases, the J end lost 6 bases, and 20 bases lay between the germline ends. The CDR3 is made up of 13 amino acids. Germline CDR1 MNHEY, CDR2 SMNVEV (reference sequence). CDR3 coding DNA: TGTGCCGTCCTCGGTGTAGGGGCGCGCGAGCAGTACTTC. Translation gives CAVLGVGAREQYF.